The sequence of this TCR beta chain was determined in a study of chemoradiotherapy in HPV16-positive cancers. Across the study: Candidate HPV-specific T-cell clones and common TCR motifs came from functional assays in a couple of HPV16-positive patients. Study-level findings and limits: In HPV16-positive patients, HPV-responsive T-cell expansion tracked better recurrence-free survival. HPV-specific T cells were functionally defined from only a couple of HPV16-positive patients.

The CDR3 covers 16 residues. CDR1 and CDR2 from the germline V gene are SGHNT and YYREEE (reference sequence). V shed 0 bases, J shed 6 bases, and the junction held 10 bases outside the gene matches. Sequencing used immunoSEQ multiplex PCR; TCRdb keeps in-frame clones, though not all of them. Of about 7,900 clones listed, over 75% are singletons. In regard to this clone: Antigen specificity is unknown.

Repertoires were sampled repeatedly during chemoradiotherapy. The J gene is TRBJ2-7, the V gene TRBV5-4, with 9 bases lining up with TRBD1. This sequence was found in a human donor with HPV-associated anogenital cancer. This material was obtained from a patient who underwent chemoradiotherapy. Here the CDR3 reads CASSLGGGQGTTEQYF. The CDR3, as DNA: TGTGCCAGCAGCTTGGGAGGGGGACAGGGCACTACCGAGCAGTACTTC.